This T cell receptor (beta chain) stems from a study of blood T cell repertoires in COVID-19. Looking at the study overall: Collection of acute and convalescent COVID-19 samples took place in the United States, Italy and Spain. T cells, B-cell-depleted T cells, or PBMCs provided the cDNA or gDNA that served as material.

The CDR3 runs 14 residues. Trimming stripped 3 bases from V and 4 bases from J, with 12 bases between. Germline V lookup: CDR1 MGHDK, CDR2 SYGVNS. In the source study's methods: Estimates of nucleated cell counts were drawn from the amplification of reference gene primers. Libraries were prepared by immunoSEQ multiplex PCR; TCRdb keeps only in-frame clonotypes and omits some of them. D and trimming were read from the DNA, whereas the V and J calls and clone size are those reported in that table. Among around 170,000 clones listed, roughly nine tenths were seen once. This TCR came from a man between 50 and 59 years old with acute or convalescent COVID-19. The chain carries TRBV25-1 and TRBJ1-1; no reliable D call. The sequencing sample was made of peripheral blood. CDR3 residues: CASSDWSRSTEAFF. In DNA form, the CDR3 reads TGTGCCAGCAGTGATTGGAGTCGTTCCACTGAAGCTTTCTTT.